Listed below are T cell receptor beta chains from one sample, sequenced in a study of naive and memory T cell subsets. TCRdb reprocessed the 5' RACE reads via MiXCR and lists one record per CDR3 protein. The sample has 25,000 to 35,000 distinct CDR3 sequences, over 15% seen once. The receptors derive from a female donor in good health. Each CDR3 is given with its conserved first and last residue. A D gene is named only where the DNA matches it firmly. Expanded clones are given a class, and other clones once, few, many or no size at all.

j_call v_call clone_size d_call cdr3_nt cdr3_aa
TRBJ1-1 TRBV13 NA NA TGTGCCAGCAGCTCCAGGGGACTGAACACTGAAGCTTTCTTT CASSSRGLNTEAFF
TRBJ1-6 TRBV7-3 NA TRBD1 TGTGCCAGCAGCTCCGGGACAGCAAATTCACCCCTCCACTTT CASSSGTANSPLHF
TRBJ1-1 TRBV12-3/TRBV12-4 many NA TGTGCCAGCAGTTTAGCCGGGGCGGAAGCTTTCTTT CASSLAGAEAFF
TRBJ2-3 TRBV2 NA TRBD2 TGTGCCAGCAGAGAAGAGGGGACTAGGTTTTTT CASREEGTRFF
TRBJ1-1 TRBV6-5 few NA TGTGCCAGCAGTTACCAACAGAGTTCCACTGAAGCTTTCTTT CASSYQQSSTEAFF
TRBJ2-2 TRBV29-1 many NA TGCAGCGTTGGTGGGATAACGAACACCGGGGAGCTGTTTTTT CSVGGITNTGELFF
TRBJ2-7 TRBV6-1 few NA TGTGCCAGCAGCCTGGGACTCAGCTACGAGCAGTACTTC CASSLGLSYEQYF
TRBJ2-7 TRBV27 NA TRBD1 TGTGCCAGCAGTTTAGGGACAGCCTACGAGCAGTACTTC CASSLGTAYEQYF
TRBJ2-6 TRBV6-5 NA TRBD2 TGTGCCACTAGCCGGGACCCGGGAGGATCTGGGGCCAACGTCCTGACTTTC CATSRDPGGSGANVLTF
TRBJ1-5 TRBV20-1 NA NA TGCAGTGCTAGAGATAGGCATCGGCAGAACAATCAGCCCCAGCATTTT CSARDRHRQNNQPQHF
TRBJ1-6 TRBV20-1 NA NA TGCAGTGCTAGTAGGACAGAACTCCTTAATTCACCCCTCCACTTT CSASRTELLNSPLHF